This entry describes one TCR beta chain. Repertoires were generated with immunoSEQ multiplex PCR, while TCRdb's copy carries only in-frame clones and drops some. The table lists some 150,000 clones, roughly 94% of them singletons. The CDR3 sequence is 13 residues long. The junction had 1 base not matched to a gene; V was cut back by 6 bases and J by 4 bases. This specimen comes from a study of control samples from healthy donors and cancer patients. The source of this sequence is a man between 60 and 75 years old with colorectal cancer. V and J are TRBV12-3 or TRBV12-4 and TRBJ2-1; 9 nucleotides align to TRBD1. The sequencing input was PBMCs. CDR3 loop: CASRTGGYNEQFF. DNA for the CDR3: TGTGCCAGCAGGACAGGGGGGTACAATGAGCAGTTCTTC.